The present entry profiles one TCR beta chain with its context. This clone occurred a few times. Its cognate antigen has yet to be identified. The record has no base qualities; no much larger clone is one base away. The entire amount of isolated RNA was reverse transcribed using the High Capacity cDNA Reverse Transcription Kit, so the sequenced TCRB transcripts were expressed ones. Deep immunoSEQ sequencing was performed on naive, central memory and regulatory T cell samples, with an average of roughly 3.6 million total reads per sample. Sorted cells were lysed in RLT buffer and RNA was extracted with DNase-treated RNeasy Micro or Mini kits, depending on cell number. To prevent cross-contamination, every cell subset was processed on its own, while patient and healthy donor samples were processed together. TCRB sequences were amplified from cDNA with the immunoSEQ multiplex PCR, producing 87-bp fragments spanning the CDR3 region. Sequencing of the amplicons was performed on the Illumina HiSeq platform. The paper's data handling went like this. PCR bias was computationally corrected using synthetic template baselines, reads within Hamming distance 2 were collapsed, and singletons that could not be merged were discarded. Reads were aligned to IMGT to assign V, D and J genes, CDR3 length, and insertions or deletions at six rearrangement sites. Clonotype counts were normalized to sorted cell number within each subset before computing true diversity and Gini coefficients with the tcR R package. The overlap coefficient, calculated on TCRB nucleotide sequences, was used to quantify repertoire sharing. Out-of-frame TCRB sequences from naive cells were analyzed to stand in for the pre-selection repertoire. The table comes from immuneACCESS by way of TCRdb, which keeps in-frame sequences with V and J called. Part of the clones is missing from these tables; in studies checked, under half for an unresolved V gene and the rest for unknown reasons. The D gene and trimming were derived from the DNA, and the V and J assignments and clone size from that table. For this sample the table gives under 800,000 clones, of which 15% were detected only once. The ten biggest clones cover more than 0.08% of the sample.

The sample comes from a study of beta chain features in type 1 diabetes (dated by TCRdb to 2017 to 2018). Regarding the study in general: Patients and healthy donors did not differ in mean age, gender distribution, total cell number or subset yield. A total of 107,917,701 sorted cells were examined across all samples, and the number of cells per subset was strongly correlated with RNA yield. The study compared the TCRB repertoires of sorted circulating CD4+ T cell subsets in recently diagnosed type 1 diabetes patients with those in matched healthy donors. Naive and central memory subsets were obtained from all 30 or so donors, but regulatory and stem cell-like memory subsets were isolated from only 8 patients and roughly 8 healthy donors.

The paper's findings and limits, for the study overall: At VDJ recombination sites, type 1 diabetes patients had fewer insertions and more deleted nucleotides, which implies abnormalities in thymic rearrangement. Naive, central memory and regulatory TCRB repertoires appeared more similar among patients than among healthy donors. A moderate but significant shortening of TCRB CDR3 length was observed in type 1 diabetes patients in all four CD4+ subsets. PCR may preferentially amplify shorter templates, but because patient and control samples were amplified and corrected together, any resulting skew would affect both groups equally. Because small numbers of individuals were included in the HLA sub-analyses, any influence of HLA type on TCRB rearrangement was left unresolved. Sequencing cDNA rather than genomic DNA could over-represent highly expressing activated cells, although activation and CD3 levels did not differ between groups.

A single peripheral blood draw of about 116 mL on average was collected from each donor into heparinised tubes. Using a panel that included CD45RO, CCR7, CD25, CD127, CD95 and CD27, naive, central memory, regulatory and stem cell-like memory CD4+ T cells were sorted on a BD FACSAria II. A purity above 98% was achieved for all sorted populations. PBMCs were isolated right away by Lymphoprep density gradient centrifugation and were stained directly, without culture. Samples were stained and sorted in pairs, with one healthy donor and one patient per experiment, so that batch effects were minimized. Taken from the germline V gene, the CDR1 and CDR2 loops are SGHDN and FVKESK. V is reduced by 3 bases and J by 1 base, leaving a spacing of 9 bases between them. Including the terminal cysteine and phenylalanine, the CDR3 comprises 14 residues. Just the 42-base CDR3 DNA is kept, in frame starting at base 1.

The specimen was naive CD4+ T cells from blood. The intended sense of this specimen's cell subset or site label: true naive CD4+ T cells. This sequence uses TRBV14 and TRBJ1-2; TRBD1 is a possible D gene, resting on 6 matching bases. This receptor was identified in a man in his late teens or twenties in good health. The bases read TGTGCCAGCAGCCACAGGGGAAGTAACTATGGCTACACCTTC. It is translated as CASSHRGSNYGYTF.